Shown below are 21 T cell receptor beta chains from a single sample sequenced in a study of T cell responses to AZD1222 COVID-19 vaccine. The method was immunoSEQ multiplex PCR; TCRdb's version includes in-frame clones alone and lacks a portion of them. This sample has some 49,000 clones, with around 90% found just once. The sequencing here drew on peripheral blood, taken 28 days after the second AZD1222 dose. The receptors were gathered from an adult who received the AZD1222 COVID-19 vaccine.

This chain links TRBV7-2 with TRBJ2-2, with D possibly being TRBD2 (6 bases). From germline, CDR1 is SGHTA and CDR2 FQGNSA. CDR3 length equals 13 residues. Trimming shortened V by 7 bases and J by 7 bases, and 13 bases separated the two germline ends. The CDR3 region is CASTPGVGGELFF. CDR3 nucleotide sequence: TGTGCCAGCACCCCGGGGGTGGGCGGGGAGCTGTTTTTT.

The chain employs TRBV18 and TRBJ2-7; maybe TRBD2 (5 bases). The CDR3 covers 14 residues. From germline, CDR1 is KGHSH and CDR2 LQKENI. V lost 0 bases and J 5 bases, leaving 11 bases between the germline ends. The CDR3 reads CASSPPLVFNEQYF. The CDR3 nucleotides are TGTGCCAGCTCACCACCACTAGTTTTCAACGAGCAGTACTTC.

This chain joins TRBV27 and TRBJ2-2, with TRBD2 as a possible D gene (5 bases). Germline V gives CDR1 MNHEY, CDR2 SMNVEV (reference sequence). CDR3 length: 17 residues. The V end lost 2 bases, the J end lost 0 bases, and 13 bases lay between the germline ends. This CDR3 is CASSLAPPGSNTGELFF. The CDR3 DNA sequence: TGTGCCAGCAGTTTAGCTCCCCCGGGATCGAACACCGGGGAGCTGTTTTTT.

This chain links TRBV5-1 with TRBJ2-2; D is perhaps TRBD2 (7 bases). Per germline, CDR1 SGHRS and CDR2 YFSETQ. Trimming removed 6 bases from V and 1 base from J, with 19 bases in between. The CDR3 covers 17 residues. This CDR3 reads CASNPLGAGQNTGELFF. The CDR3 DNA is TGCGCCAGCAACCCTCTGGGAGCGGGACAGAACACCGGGGAGCTGTTTTTT.

This chain links TRBV7-2 with TRBJ1-3; D gene ambiguous. Germline V CDR1 and CDR2: SGHTA, FQGNSA. This CDR3 is 12 amino acids long. Trimming took off 7 bases at V and 0 bases at J, with 4 bases between the two ends. The DNA for the CDR3 is TGTGCCAGCAAGACCTCTGGAAACACCATATATTTT. Translating it yields CASKTSGNTIYF.

This rearrangement joins TRBV3-1 (or the pseudogene TRBV3-2) to TRBJ1-1, with 9 bases lining up with TRBD1. The V segment lost 3 bases and the J segment 7 bases; nucleotides outside the gene matches: 9. The CDR3 has 15 residues. CDR1 LGHDT and CDR2 YNNKEL come from the germline V gene (reference sequence). This CDR3 is CASSQGTGQRYEAFF. CDR3 nucleotide sequence: TGTGCCAGCAGCCAGGGGACAGGGCAGAGGTATGAAGCTTTCTTT.

The chain combines TRBV19 with TRBJ2-3, with D perhaps assigned TRBD1 or TRBD2 (6 bases each). The V gene lost 2 bases and the J gene lost 6 bases, with 18 bases spanning the gap. This CDR3 region has 16 residues. The germline V gene encodes CDR1 LNHDA and CDR2 SQIVND (reference sequence). CDR3 bases: TGTGCCAGTAGTATACCGGGGGCATTAGGGGCGGATACGCAGTATTTT. As protein: CASSIPGALGADTQYF.

This chain uses TRBV6-5 with TRBJ1-2; perhaps TRBD1 as D (6 bases). Trimming took 7 bases from V and 8 from J, leaving 14 bases between them. Looked up from germline, CDR1 is MNHEY and CDR2 is SVGAGI. The CDR3 is made up of 12 amino acids. CDR3 bases: TGTGCCAGCACTAGGGACAATCGCGGCTACACCTTC. As protein: CASTRDNRGYTF.

In this sample, this clone turned up once. The chain recombines TRBV15 with TRBJ2-2; no firm D call. This CDR3 region has 17 residues. The V end was cut by 3 bases, the J end by 0 bases, with 14 bases between. The germline V gene has CDR1 LNHNV and CDR2 YYDKDF (reference sequence). CDR3 nucleotides: TGTGCCACCAGCAGGGGAAAGGGTATCGCGAACACCGGGGAGCTGTTTTTT. It translates to CATSRGKGIANTGELFF.

The genes are TRBV10-3 and TRBJ1-1; D not certain. CDR1 ENHRY and CDR2 SYGVKD come from the germline V gene. The length of the CDR3 is 13 residues. V dropped 7 bases and J dropped 1 base, with 10 bases sitting between them. The CDR3 DNA reads as TGTGCCATCAAACGGGCAGGGAACACTGAAGCTTTCTTT. It yields the protein CAIKRAGNTEAFF.

This chain links TRBV4-1 with TRBJ2-7, with 12 bases identical to TRBD1. CDR1 and CDR2 (germline): MGHRA, YSYEKL. Unmatched junction bases numbered 7, after V lost 2 bases and J lost 5 bases. CDR3 size: 16 residues. The CDR3 DNA is TGCGCCAGCAGCCAACCATGGGACAGGGGGCTCGACGAGCAGTACTTC. Its translation is CASSQPWDRGLDEQYF.

V usage is TRBV3-1 (or the pseudogene TRBV3-2) and J usage is TRBJ1-2; D unclear. The CDR3 is 14 residues long. V lost 1 base and J lost 4, with 10 bases in between. CDR1 and CDR2 from the germline V gene are LGHDT and YNNKEL (reference sequence). The CDR3 region is CASSQGGGGYGYTF. CDR3 bases: TGTGCCAGCAGCCAAGGTGGAGGTGGCTATGGCTACACCTTC.

V and J are TRBV12-3 or TRBV12-4 and TRBJ1-1; D unclear. The CDR3 runs to 11 residues. V lost 0 bases, J lost 7 bases, and 3 bases lay in between. The CDR3 sequence: CASSLAREAFF. The CDR3 DNA follows: TGTGCCAGCAGTTTAGCACGTGAAGCTTTCTTT.

V is TRBV29-1 and J is TRBJ1-1; maybe TRBD1 (5 bases). CDR1 is SQVTM and CDR2 is ANQGSEA in the germline V gene. Trimming left V 7 bases short and J 3 bases short, with 9 bases between. This CDR3 is built from 11 residues. The CDR3 sequence is CSAQGYTEAFF. The CDR3 bases are TGCAGCGCTCAGGGTTACACTGAAGCTTTCTTT.

This rearrangement joins TRBV4-1 to TRBJ1-1; tentatively, D is TRBD1 (6 bases). The V end lost 4 bases, the J end lost 0 bases, and 30 bases lay between the germline ends. The germline V gene has CDR1 MGHRA and CDR2 YSYEKL. CDR3 length: 21 residues. CDR3 coding DNA: TGCGCCAGCAGCCTACAACCGGGGACGGGGGGGCTTTCACCCTTGAACACTGAAGCTTTCTTT. It codes for CASSLQPGTGGLSPLNTEAFF.

To note about this clone: A read error may produce the germline difference seen at one junction end. This sequence joins TRBV12-5 and TRBJ2-7; D is perhaps TRBD2 (6 bases). The CDR3 is made up of 10 amino acids. Looked up from germline, CDR1 is LGHNT and CDR2 is FRNRAP. The CDR3 coding sequence is TGTGCTACTCACCGGGGGACTCGCCCCTTC. Translation: CATHRGTRPF.

This sequence joins TRBV11-1 and TRBJ2-5, with 10 bases identical to TRBD1. Germline CDR1 SGHAT, CDR2 FQDESV (reference sequence). V shed 5 bases and J 4 bases; nucleotides not matched to a gene: 7. This CDR3 comprises 15 residues. CDR3 coding DNA: TGTGCCAGCAGCCCCCGGACAGGGGGATCAGAGACCCAGTACTTC. It specifies CASSPRTGGSETQYF.

Of note for this clone: The junction does not match germline at one end; this may be a read error. The chain recombines TRBV7-8 with TRBJ2-7, with D possibly matching TRBD2 (5 bases). The germline gives CDR1 SGHVS, CDR2 FQNEAQ. The CDR3 runs to 15 residues. The CDR3 DNA reads TGTGCCAGCAGCCTAGCACCCTTAACTGGAAGCGAGCAGTACTTC. Protein: CASSLAPLTGSEQYF.

The chain is built from TRBV2 and TRBJ2-1, with 7 bases aligning to TRBD1. V was pared by 4 bases and J by 2 bases, with 2 bases of the junction left unmatched. This CDR3 has 14 residues. Looked up from germline, CDR1 is SNHLY and CDR2 is FYNNEI. CDR3 amino acids: CASSGGGTYNEQFF. The DNA of the CDR3 is TGTGCCAGCAGTGGAGGGGGCACCTACAATGAGCAGTTCTTC.

V usage is TRBV3-1 (or the pseudogene TRBV3-2) and J usage is TRBJ2-7, with D possibly being TRBD2 (6 bases). V shed 0 bases and J shed 1 base, with 10 bases lying between them. Germline CDR1 and CDR2: LGHDT and YNNKEL (reference sequence). This CDR3 is 15 amino acids long. This chain's CDR3 is CASSQDGGRSYEQYF. CDR3 sequence (DNA): TGTGCCAGCAGCCAAGATGGAGGGAGGTCCTACGAGCAGTACTTC.

The V call is TRBV5-4, the J call TRBJ1-2, with a weak D call TRBD1 (5 bases). The CDR3 runs to 15 residues. V was clipped by 0 bases and J by 4 bases, with 13 bases between them. The germline V gene encodes CDR1 SGHNT and CDR2 YYREEE (reference sequence). The CDR3 nucleotides are TGTGCCAGCAGCTTGGGCGGGCTTGGGACCTATGGCTACACCTTC. The encoded protein is CASSLGGLGTYGYTF.